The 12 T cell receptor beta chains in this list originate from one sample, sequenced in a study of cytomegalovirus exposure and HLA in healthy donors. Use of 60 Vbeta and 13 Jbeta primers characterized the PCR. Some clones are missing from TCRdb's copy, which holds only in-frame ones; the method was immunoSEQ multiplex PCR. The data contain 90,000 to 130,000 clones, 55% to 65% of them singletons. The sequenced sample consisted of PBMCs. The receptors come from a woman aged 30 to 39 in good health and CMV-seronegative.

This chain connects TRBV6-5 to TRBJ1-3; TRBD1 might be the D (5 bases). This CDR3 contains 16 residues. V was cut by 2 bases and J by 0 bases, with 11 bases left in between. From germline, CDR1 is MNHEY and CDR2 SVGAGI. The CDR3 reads CASSYDRKSSGNTIYF. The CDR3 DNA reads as TGTGCCAGCAGTTACGACAGAAAGAGCTCTGGAAACACCATATATTTT.

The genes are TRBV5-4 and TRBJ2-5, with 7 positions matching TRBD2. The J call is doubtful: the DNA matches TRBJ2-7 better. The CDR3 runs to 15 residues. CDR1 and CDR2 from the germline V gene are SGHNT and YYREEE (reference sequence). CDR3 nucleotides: TGTGCCAGCAGCTCCCAGCGGGATAGATCCTACGAGCAGTACTTC. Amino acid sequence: CASSSQRDRSYEQYF.

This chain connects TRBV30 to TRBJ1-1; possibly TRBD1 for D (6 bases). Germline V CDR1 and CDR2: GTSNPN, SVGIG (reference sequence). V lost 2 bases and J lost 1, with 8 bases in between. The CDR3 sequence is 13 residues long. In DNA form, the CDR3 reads TGTGCCTGGAGTACAGGGCCGAACACTGAAGCTTTCTTT. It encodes CAWSTGPNTEAFF.

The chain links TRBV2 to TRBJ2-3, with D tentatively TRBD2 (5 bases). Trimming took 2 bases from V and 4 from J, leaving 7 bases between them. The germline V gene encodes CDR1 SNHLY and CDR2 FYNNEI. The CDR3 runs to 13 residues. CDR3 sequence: CASSELRADTQYF. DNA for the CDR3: TGTGCCAGCAGTGAATTGAGGGCAGATACGCAGTATTTT.

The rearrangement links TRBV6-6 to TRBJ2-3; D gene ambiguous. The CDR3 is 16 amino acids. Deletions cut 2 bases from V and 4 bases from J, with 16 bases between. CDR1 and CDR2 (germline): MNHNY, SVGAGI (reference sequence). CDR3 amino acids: CASSYPPGRTADTQYF. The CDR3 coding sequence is TGTGCCAGCAGTTACCCCCCAGGAAGAACAGCAGATACGCAGTATTTT.

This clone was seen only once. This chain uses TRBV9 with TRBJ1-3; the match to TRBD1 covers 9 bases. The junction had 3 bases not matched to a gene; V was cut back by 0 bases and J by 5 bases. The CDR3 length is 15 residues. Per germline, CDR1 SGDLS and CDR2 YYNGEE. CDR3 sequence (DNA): TGTGCCAGCAGCGTAGGGGACAGGGCAAGAAACACCATATATTTT. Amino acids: CASSVGDRARNTIYF.

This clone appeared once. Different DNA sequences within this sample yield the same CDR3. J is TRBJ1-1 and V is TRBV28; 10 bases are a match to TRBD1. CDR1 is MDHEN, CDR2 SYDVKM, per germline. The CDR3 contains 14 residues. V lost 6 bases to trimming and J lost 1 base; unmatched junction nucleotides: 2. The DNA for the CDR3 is TGTGCCAGCAGGACAGGGGGCGCGAACACTGAAGCTTTCTTT. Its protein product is CASRTGGANTEAFF. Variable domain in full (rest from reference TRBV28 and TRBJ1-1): DVKVTQSSRYLVKRTGEKVFLECVQDMDHENMFWYRQDPGLGLRLIYFSYDVKMKEKGDIPEGYSVSREKKERFSLILESASTNQTSMYLCASRTGGANTEAFFGQGTRLTVV.

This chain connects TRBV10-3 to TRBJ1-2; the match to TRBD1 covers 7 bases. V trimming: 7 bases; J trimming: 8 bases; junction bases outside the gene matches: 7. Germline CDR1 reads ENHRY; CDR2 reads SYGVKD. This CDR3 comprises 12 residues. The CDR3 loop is CAINGDSGGYTF. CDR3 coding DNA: TGTGCCATCAACGGGGACAGTGGGGGCTACACCTTC.

This chain's CDR3 is CASSRTSGKVGELFF. Written as DNA, the CDR3 is TGTGCCAGCAGCCGGACTAGCGGGAAAGTCGGGGAGCTGTTTTTT. The rearrangement links TRBV11-2 to TRBJ2-2, with TRBD2 matching 12 bases. CDR1 is SGHAT, CDR2 FQNNGV, per germline. Trimming removed 5 bases from V and 7 bases from J; junction bases left unmatched: 5. The CDR3 length is 15 residues.

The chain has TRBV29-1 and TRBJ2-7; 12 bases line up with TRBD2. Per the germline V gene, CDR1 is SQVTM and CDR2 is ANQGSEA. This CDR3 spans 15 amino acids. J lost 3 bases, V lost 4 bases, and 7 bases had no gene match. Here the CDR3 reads CSVGGMTSGSYEQYF. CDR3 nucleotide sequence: TGCAGCGTTGGGGGGATGACTAGCGGGAGCTACGAGCAGTACTTC.

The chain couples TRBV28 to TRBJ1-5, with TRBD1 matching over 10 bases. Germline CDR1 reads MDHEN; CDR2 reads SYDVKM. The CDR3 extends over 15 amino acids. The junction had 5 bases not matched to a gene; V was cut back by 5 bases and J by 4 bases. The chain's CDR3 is CASSETGGRNQPQHF. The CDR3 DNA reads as TGTGCCAGCAGTGAGACAGGGGGCCGGAATCAGCCCCAGCATTTT. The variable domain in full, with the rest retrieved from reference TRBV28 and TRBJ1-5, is DVKVTQSSRYLVKRTGEKVFLECVQDMDHENMFWYRQDPGLGLRLIYFSYDVKMKEKGDIPEGYSVSREKKERFSLILESASTNQTSMYLCASSETGGRNQPQHFGDGTRLSIL.

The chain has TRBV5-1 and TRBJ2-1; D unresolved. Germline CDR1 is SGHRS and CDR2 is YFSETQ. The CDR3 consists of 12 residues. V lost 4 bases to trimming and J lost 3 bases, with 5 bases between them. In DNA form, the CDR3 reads TGCGCCAGCAGCCCAGACTACAATGAGCAGTTCTTC. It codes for CASSPDYNEQFF.